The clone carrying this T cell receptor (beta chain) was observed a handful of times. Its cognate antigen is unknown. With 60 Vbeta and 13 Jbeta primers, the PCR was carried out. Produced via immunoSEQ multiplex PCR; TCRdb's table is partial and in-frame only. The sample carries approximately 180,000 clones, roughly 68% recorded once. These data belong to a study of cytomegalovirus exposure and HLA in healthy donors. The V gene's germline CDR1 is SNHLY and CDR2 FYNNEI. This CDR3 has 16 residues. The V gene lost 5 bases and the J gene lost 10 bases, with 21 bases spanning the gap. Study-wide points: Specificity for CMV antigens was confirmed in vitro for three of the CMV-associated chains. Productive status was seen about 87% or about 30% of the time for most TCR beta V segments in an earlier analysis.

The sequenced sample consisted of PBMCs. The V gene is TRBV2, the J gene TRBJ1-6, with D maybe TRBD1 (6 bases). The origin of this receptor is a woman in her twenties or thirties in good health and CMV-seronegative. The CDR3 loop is CASSLRQVPFSSPLHF. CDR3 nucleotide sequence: TGTGCCAGCAGTTTACGACAGGTCCCCTTTAGCTCACCCCTCCACTTT. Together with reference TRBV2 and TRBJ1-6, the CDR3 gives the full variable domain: EPEVTQTPSHQVTQMGQEVILRCVPISNHLYFYWYRQILGQKVEFLVSFYNNEISEKSEIFDDQFSVERPDGSNFTLKIRSTKLEDSAMYFCASSLRQVPFSSPLHFGNGTRLTVT.